Listed here are 19 T cell receptor beta chains from one sample, sequenced in a study of T cells after yellow fever vaccination. MiXCR, applied by TCRdb to the 5' RACE reads, yields one record per CDR3 protein. The data contain 200,000 to 300,000 distinct CDR3 sequences, 3.6% of them singletons. The sequencing used PBMCs, collected 15 days after the yellow fever booster vaccination. Every receptor here comes from a man aged 18 to 29 who received the YFV17D yellow fever vaccine.

In its sample, this clonotype was seen many times. This rearrangement joins TRBV7-3 to TRBJ2-5, with D perhaps being TRBD1 or TRBD2 (5 bases each). Germline values: CDR1 SGHTA, CDR2 FQGTGA. The CDR3 is 15 amino acids. V lost 5 bases, J lost 4 bases, and 17 bases lay in between. CDR3 residues: CASSLGTNQGETQYF. CDR3 DNA: TGTGCCAGCAGCCTCGGGACCAACCAGGGAGAGACCCAGTACTTC.

This clonotype was counted many times. V is TRBV5-1 and J is TRBJ1-1; TRBD1 might be the D (6 bases). V was trimmed by 7 bases and J by 4 bases, leaving 17 bases between them. The CDR3 sequence is 14 residues long. Germline-derived CDR1 and CDR2 are SGHRS and YFSETQ. CDR3 DNA sequence: TGCGCCAGCGGCCTGGACAGCCCTTTCACTGAAGCTTTCTTT. Translated: CASGLDSPFTEAFF.

This clonotype was recorded at least ten times. The chain recombines TRBV29-1 with TRBJ1-1; maybe TRBD1 (5 bases). Trimming shortened V by 2 bases and J by 4 bases, and 8 bases separated the two germline ends. Germline loops: CDR1 SQVTM, CDR2 ANQGSEA. CDR3 length: 12 residues. CDR3 DNA sequence: TGCAGCGTTGAATCGGGGGGCACTGAAGCTTTCTTT. It encodes CSVESGGTEAFF. The whole variable domain, filled in from reference TRBV29-1 and TRBJ1-1, reads SAVISQKPSRDICQRGTSLTIQCQVDSQVTMMFWYRQQPGQSLTLIATANQGSEATYESGFVIDKFPISRPNLTFSTLTVSNMSPEDSSIYLCSVESGGTEAFFGQGTRLTVV.

This clonotype was seen repeatedly, ten times or more. The J gene is TRBJ2-7, the V gene TRBV7-2; 7 nucleotides line up with TRBD1. This CDR3 has 14 amino acids. V dropped 4 bases and J dropped 0; count of bases not matched to a gene: 3. Germline CDR1 reads SGHTA; CDR2 reads FQGNSA. The CDR3 reads CASSSGTDSYEQYF. The CDR3 nucleotides are TGTGCCAGCAGCTCCGGGACAGACTCCTACGAGCAGTACTTC.

This clonotype was recorded at least ten times. The gene calls are TRBV7-2 and TRBJ1-1, with unresolved D. The V end lost 5 bases, the J end lost 1 base, and 11 bases lay between the germline ends. Germline CDR1 reads SGHTA; CDR2 reads FQGNSA. The CDR3 extends over 14 amino acids. The CDR3 loop reads CASSPWTGNTEAFF. In nucleotides, the CDR3 is TGTGCCAGCAGCCCTTGGACGGGGAACACTGAAGCTTTCTTT.

The chain combines TRBV4-1 with TRBJ1-5, with D possibly being TRBD1 (5 bases). There are 15 residues in the CDR3. V was trimmed by 1 base and J by 2 bases, leaving 9 bases between them. In germline, CDR1 is MGHRA, CDR2 YSYEKL. The CDR3 DNA is TGCGCCAGCAGCCAAGTTGAGGGACGCAATCAGCCCCAGCATTTT. Encoded protein: CASSQVEGRNQPQHF.

Many counts were recorded for this clonotype. The CDR3 does not end in the conserved phenylalanine or tryptophan, so this is likely a read error. The genes are TRBV7-3 and TRBJ2-3; perhaps TRBD1 as D (5 bases). This CDR3 is 14 amino acids long. Germline CDR1 reads SGHTA; CDR2 reads FQGTGA. V shed 5 bases and J shed 4 bases, with 13 bases lying between them. The CDR3 nucleotides read TGTGCCAGCAGCCGGGCAGGGCTCCCAGATACGCAGTATGTT. Protein: CASSRAGLPDTQYV.

This clonotype was observed many times. The chain carries TRBV7-8 and TRBJ1-2; weak D call: TRBD1 (5 bases). The germline V gene encodes CDR1 SGHVS and CDR2 FQNEAQ. V lost 4 bases and J 4 bases, leaving 19 bases between the germline ends. CDR3 length: 16 residues. The CDR3 loop reads CASSSLRDASAYGYTF. CDR3 coding DNA: TGTGCCAGCAGCTCACTCAGGGATGCGTCCGCCTATGGCTACACCTTC. Supplemented by reference TRBV7-8 and TRBJ1-2, the full variable domain reads GAGVSQSPRYKVAKRGQDVALRCDPISGHVSLFWYQQALGQGPEFLTYFQNEAQLDKSGLPSDRFFAERPEGSVSTLKIQRTQQEDSAVYLCASSSLRDASAYGYTFGSGTRLTVV.

This clonotype was recorded many times. V is TRBV20-1 and J is TRBJ2-3; 7 bases align to TRBD2. The J segment lost 2 bases and the V segment lost 3 bases, leaving 5 bases of the junction unmatched. Germline V gene data show CDR1 as DFQATT and CDR2 as SNEGSKA (reference sequence). This CDR3 is built from 14 residues. CDR3 bases: TGCAGTGCTAGCTCGGGGGGAGACACAGATACGCAGTATTTT. Encoded protein: CSASSGGDTDTQYF.

This clonotype came up many times. The chain couples TRBV27 to TRBJ2-1, with TRBD2 matching 15 bases. V gave up 10 bases and J gave up 1 base; unmatched junction bases: 11. The germline V gene has CDR1 MNHEY and CDR2 SMNVEV (reference sequence). This CDR3 contains 18 residues. The DNA of the CDR3 is TGTGCCACCCGCGGACTAGCGGGGGGGCGTGGATCCTACAATGAGCAGTTCTTC. It specifies CATRGLAGGRGSYNEQFF.

This clonotype has ten or more counts. V usage is TRBV6-4 and J usage is TRBJ2-3; 7 nucleotides align to TRBD1. Germline CDR1 MRHNA, CDR2 SNTAGT. Losses at the gene ends were 6 bases for V and 3 bases for J; bases not matched to a gene: 6. CDR3 size: 14 residues. CDR3 DNA sequence: TGTGCCAGCAGCCCTGGACAGGCAACAGATACGCAGTATTTT. Protein sequence: CASSPGQATDTQYF.

This clonotype has only a few counts. The genes are TRBV20-1 and TRBJ1-2, with D unresolved. CDR3 length equals 14 residues. The V end lost 0 bases, the J end lost 9 bases, and 17 bases lay between the germline ends. Germline V gene lookup returns CDR1 DFQATT and CDR2 SNEGSKA (reference sequence). This chain's CDR3 is CSARDLAAGESYTF. CDR3 nucleotide sequence: TGCAGTGCTAGAGATTTGGCAGCCGGGGAGAGCTACACCTTC.

This clonotype was seen repeatedly, ten times or more. The chain uses TRBV15 and TRBJ2-4; 8 bases line up with TRBD2. The trim removed 8 bases at V and 0 bases at J, leaving 0 bases unmatched. There are 13 residues in the CDR3. Per the germline V gene, CDR1 is LNHNV and CDR2 is YYDKDF (reference sequence). This CDR3 reads CATRGGAKNIQYF. The CDR3 DNA reads as TGTGCCACCCGGGGGGGAGCCAAAAACATTCAGTACTTC.

This clonotype appeared many times. The chain employs TRBV23-1 and TRBJ1-2; D is unclear. TRBV23-1 is an ORF, and what it does is uncertain. Trimming removed 4 bases at V and 8 bases at J, with 11 bases between. This CDR3 region has 12 residues. The CDR3 here is CASSLRVWGYTF. The CDR3 region has the DNA TGCGCCAGCAGTCTGAGGGTTTGGGGCTACACCTTC.

The table lists this clonotype with many counts. The CDR3 nucleotides read TGTGCCAGCATCAGACTAGGAGGATCCAATGAGCAGTTCTTC. Its translation is CASIRLGGSNEQFF. V gene TRBV7-9 combines with J gene TRBJ2-1; D might be TRBD2 (6 bases). This CDR3 spans 14 amino acids. Germline V CDR1 and CDR2: SEHNR, FQNEAQ (reference sequence). V was trimmed by 7 bases and J by 6 bases, leaving 16 bases between them.

This clonotype was detected many times. The chain couples TRBV5-1 to TRBJ1-4; 7 bases map to TRBD1. The CDR3 runs to 18 residues. The germline gives CDR1 SGHRS, CDR2 YFSETQ. V gave up 4 bases and J gave up 4 bases; unmatched junction bases: 16. Here the CDR3 reads CASSLHPSGGRNNEKLFF. CDR3 coding DNA: TGCGCCAGCAGCCTACACCCATCAGGGGGTCGTAATAATGAAAAACTGTTTTTT.

Many counts were recorded for this clonotype. The chain links TRBV20-1 to TRBJ1-1, with TRBD1 as a possible D gene (6 bases). V lost 2 bases, J lost 6 bases, and 16 bases lay in between. The CDR3 sequence is 14 residues long. CDR1 and CDR2 from the germline V gene are DFQATT and SNEGSKA (reference sequence). The chain's CDR3 is CSARSPTGPSEAFF. CDR3 nucleotides: TGCAGTGCTAGAAGTCCGACAGGTCCCTCTGAAGCTTTCTTT.

This clonotype was seen repeatedly, ten times or more. The gene calls are TRBV6-4 and TRBJ2-5; D might be TRBD1 or TRBD2, each matching 6 bases. The CDR3 covers 17 residues. The germline V and J ends were trimmed by 8 bases and 1 base, with 23 bases remaining between them. CDR1 and CDR2 (germline): MRHNA, SNTAGT. CDR3 nucleotide sequence: TGTGCCAGCGTTCTAAGAGGGGGGACATGTCCCCAAGAGACCCAGTACTTC. This gives the protein CASVLRGGTCPQETQYF.

In its sample, this clonotype was seen many times. The chain recombines TRBV2 with TRBJ2-1; TRBD2 matches 9 bases. Trimming took 4 bases from V and 8 from J; bases not matched to a gene: 9. There are 15 residues in the CDR3. Germline V gene lookup returns CDR1 SNHLY and CDR2 FYNNEI. The CDR3 nucleotides are TGTGCCAGCAGTGTAGGTGCGGGGGGGGCAGATGAGCAGTTCTTC. Amino acids: CASSVGAGGADEQFF.